This TCR beta chain came from a study of cytomegalovirus exposure and HLA in healthy donors. Study-wide findings and caveats: Analyzed later, most CMV-associated TCR beta chains appeared HLA-restricted. Researchers reported that three CMV-associated chains were confirmed in vitro as CMV antigen-specific. The authors assumed roughly uniform sequencing depth across donors for presence/absence analyses. In an earlier analysis, in approximately 570 donors, most V segments appeared productive either ~87% or ~30% of the time.

It was with 60 Vbeta and 13 Jbeta primers that the PCR ran. The method was immunoSEQ multiplex PCR; TCRdb's version includes in-frame clones alone and lacks a portion of them. The sample holds about 130,000 clones, roughly 70% seen once. CDR1 SQVTM and CDR2 ANQGSEA come from the germline V gene. The CDR3 is made up of 15 amino acids. Trimming cost V 4 bases and J 6 bases; bases outside gene matches: 14. Note on this clone: Its antigen is not known.

The genes are TRBV29-1 and TRBJ1-1, with TRBD1 identical over 7 bases. The sequence was obtained from a man aged 40-50 years in good health and CMV-seronegative. The source material was PBMCs. CDR3 protein: CSVGKLQGSSPEAFF. CDR3 nucleotides: TGCAGCGTTGGGAAATTACAGGGGTCCTCGCCTGAAGCTTTCTTT. Looking up the rest from reference TRBV29-1 and TRBJ1-1 gives the full variable domain: SAVISQKPSRDICQRGTSLTIQCQVDSQVTMMFWYRQQPGQSLTLIATANQGSEATYESGFVIDKFPISRPNLTFSTLTVSNMSPEDSSIYLCSVGKLQGSSPEAFFGQGTRLTVV.